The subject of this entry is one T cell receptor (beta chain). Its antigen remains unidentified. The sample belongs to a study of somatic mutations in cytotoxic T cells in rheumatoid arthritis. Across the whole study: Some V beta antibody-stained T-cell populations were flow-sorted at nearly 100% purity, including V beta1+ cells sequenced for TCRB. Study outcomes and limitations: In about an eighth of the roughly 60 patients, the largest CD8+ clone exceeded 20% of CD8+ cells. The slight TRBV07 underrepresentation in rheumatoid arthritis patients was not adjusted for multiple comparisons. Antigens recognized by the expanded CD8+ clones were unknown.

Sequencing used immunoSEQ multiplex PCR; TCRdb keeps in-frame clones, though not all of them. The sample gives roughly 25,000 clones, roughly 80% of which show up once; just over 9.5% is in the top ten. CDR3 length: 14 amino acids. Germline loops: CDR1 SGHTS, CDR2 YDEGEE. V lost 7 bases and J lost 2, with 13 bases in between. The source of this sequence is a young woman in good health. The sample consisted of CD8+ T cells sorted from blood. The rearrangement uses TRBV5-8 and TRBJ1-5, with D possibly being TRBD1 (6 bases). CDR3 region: CASPSGAGNQPQHF. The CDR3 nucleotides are TGTGCCAGCCCTTCGGGGGCTGGCAATCAGCCCCAGCATTTT.